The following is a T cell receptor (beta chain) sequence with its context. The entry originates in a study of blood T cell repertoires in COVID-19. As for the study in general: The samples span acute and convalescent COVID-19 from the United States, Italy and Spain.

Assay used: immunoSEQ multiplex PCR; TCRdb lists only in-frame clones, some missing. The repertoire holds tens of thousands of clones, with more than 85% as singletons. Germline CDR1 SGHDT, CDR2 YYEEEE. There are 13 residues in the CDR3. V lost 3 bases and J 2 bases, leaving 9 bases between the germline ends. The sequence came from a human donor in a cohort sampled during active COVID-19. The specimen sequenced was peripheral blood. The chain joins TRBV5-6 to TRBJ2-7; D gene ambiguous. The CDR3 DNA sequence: TGTGCCAGCAGCTACTATCCCCCCTACGAGCAGTACTTC. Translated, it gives CASSYYPPYEQYF.